This entry concerns a single TCR beta chain. This sample is part of a study of blood T cell repertoires in COVID-19. Study-level information: Some COVID-19 samples were acute and others convalescent; all came from the United States, Italy and Spain.

Sequencing was performed with immunoSEQ multiplex PCR; in TCRdb, only in-frame clones are kept and a portion is missing. The sample yields more than 200,000 clones, roughly 84% seen once. Germline loops: CDR1 LNHDA, CDR2 SQIVND (reference sequence). The CDR3 consists of 14 residues. The ends were cut back, 4 bases at V and 10 bases at J, with 17 bases in the middle. The chain is built from TRBV19 and TRBJ1-5; D is ambiguous. Source material: PBMCs or T cells enriched from blood (not recorded which). This TCR was sampled from a man younger than 45 in a cohort exposed to, infected with or recovered from COVID-19 (not recorded which). Here the CDR3 DNA reads TGTGCCAGTAGTACCAGAGCGGACGGCCTACCCCAGCATTTT. It encodes CASSTRADGLPQHF.